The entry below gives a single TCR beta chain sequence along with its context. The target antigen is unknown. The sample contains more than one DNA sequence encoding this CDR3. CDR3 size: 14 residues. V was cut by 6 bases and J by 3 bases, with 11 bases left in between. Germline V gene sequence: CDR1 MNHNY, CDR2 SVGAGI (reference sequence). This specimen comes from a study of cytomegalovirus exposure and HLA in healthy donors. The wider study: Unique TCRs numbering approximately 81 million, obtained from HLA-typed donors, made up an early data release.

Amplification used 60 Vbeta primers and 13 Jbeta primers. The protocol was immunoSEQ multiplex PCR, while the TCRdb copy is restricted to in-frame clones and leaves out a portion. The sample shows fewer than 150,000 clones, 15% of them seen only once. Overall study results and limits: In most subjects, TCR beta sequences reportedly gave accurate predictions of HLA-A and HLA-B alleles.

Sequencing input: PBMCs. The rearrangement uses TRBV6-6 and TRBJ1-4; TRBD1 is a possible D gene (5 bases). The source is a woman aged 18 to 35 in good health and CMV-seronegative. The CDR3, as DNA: TGTGCCAGCAGCCCCTCGGGGGCTAATGAAAAACTGTTTTTT. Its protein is CASSPSGANEKLFF.